The 25 T cell receptor beta chains reported below all come from one sample, sequenced in a study of T cell repertoires in cytomegalovirus infection. MiXCR, applied by TCRdb to the reads, yields one record per CDR3 protein. This sample yields more than 85,000 distinct CDR3 sequences, of which approximately 17% are seen a single time; approximately 8% belongs to the top ten. Sequencing was done on a sample of PBMCs. All receptors come from a human donor in good health (CMV status not recorded). Some clones in this sample may be carry-over from other donors' samples.

This clonotype has at least ten counts. The chain couples TRBV7-2 to TRBJ2-3, with 8 positions matching TRBD2. The CDR3 covers 17 residues. Germline CDR1 SGHTA, CDR2 FQGNSA. J lost 5 bases, V lost 5 bases, and 15 bases had no gene match. CDR3 region: CASSLSGGGEKRDTQYF. The CDR3 coding sequence is TGTGCCAGCAGCCTGAGCGGGGGAGGGGAAAAAAGAGATACGCAGTATTTT.

This clonotype was seen at least ten times. This chain links TRBV6-1 with TRBJ2-1; 7 nucleotides agree with TRBD1. CDR1 is MNHNS, CDR2 SASEGT, per germline. This CDR3 contains 16 residues. J gave up 2 bases and V 3 bases, and 7 bases lay outside the gene matches. The chain's CDR3 is CASSENRGPPYNEQFF. In DNA, the CDR3 is TGTGCCAGCAGTGAGAACAGGGGTCCCCCCTACAATGAGCAGTTCTTC.

This clonotype was detected ten times or more. V and J are TRBV6-6 and TRBJ1-5; unclear D gene. With 0 bases removed from V and 4 bases from J, the gap between germline ends came to 13 bases. Germline CDR1 reads MNHNY; CDR2 reads SVGAGI (reference sequence). This CDR3 is 16 amino acids long. The CDR3 sequence: CASSYSNSADNQPQHF. CDR3 coding DNA: TGTGCCAGCAGTTACTCGAACTCGGCCGATAATCAGCCCCAGCATTTT.

Only a few counts were recorded for this clonotype. The chain carries TRBV5-5 and TRBJ2-6; D not resolved. This CDR3 comprises 16 residues. V was shortened by 4 bases and J by 0 bases, with 11 bases between the two germline ends. In germline, CDR1 is SGHKS, CDR2 YYEKEE (reference sequence). The CDR3 is CASSPRALSGANVLTF. The CDR3 DNA reads as TGTGCCAGCAGCCCCCGGGCCCTCTCTGGGGCCAACGTCCTGACTTTC.

In this sample, this clonotype turned up a few times. The chain joins TRBV5-1 to TRBJ2-5; 9 bases are shared with TRBD1. The CDR3 sequence is 16 residues long. The germline V gene encodes CDR1 SGHRS and CDR2 YFSETQ. The V segment lost 4 bases and the J segment 5 bases; nucleotides outside the gene matches: 12. The CDR3 loop is CASSRYGTGIMETQYF. As DNA, the CDR3 is TGCGCCAGCAGCAGGTACGGGACAGGGATTATGGAGACCCAGTACTTC.

This clonotype was recorded a few times. V and J are TRBV4-2 and TRBJ1-1; D not certain. Trimming removed 0 bases from V and 1 base from J, with 6 bases in between. The CDR3 is made up of 14 amino acids. Germline CDR1 LGHNA, CDR2 YNFKEQ. The CDR3 protein is CASSQELQNTEAFF. Here the CDR3 DNA reads TGTGCCAGCAGCCAAGAACTGCAGAACACTGAAGCTTTCTTT.

This clonotype is medium-sized (0.01 to 0.1%) by share. J is TRBJ2-7 and V is TRBV7-2; 8 positions match TRBD1. CDR3 length: 13 residues. Germline V gene data show CDR1 as SGHTA and CDR2 as FQGNSA. The V segment lost 3 bases and the J segment 6 bases; nucleotides outside the gene matches: 4. CDR3 loop: CASSFIQGAEQYF. The CDR3 DNA follows: TGTGCCAGCAGCTTCATCCAGGGGGCCGAGCAGTACTTC. Drawing the rest from reference TRBV7-2 and TRBJ2-7, the complete variable domain is GAGVSQSPSNKVTEKGKDVELRCDPISGHTALYWYRQSLGQGLEFLIYFQGNSAPDKSGLPSDRFSAERTGGSVSTLTIQRTQQEDSAVYLCASSFIQGAEQYFGPGTRLTVT.

This clonotype has just a few counts. The chain joins TRBV12-3 or TRBV12-4 to TRBJ1-6; D not resolved. CDR3 length: 14 residues. V dropped 5 bases and J dropped 0 bases, with 5 bases sitting between them. CDR3 nucleotide sequence: TGTGCCAGCAGTCCCTCCTCCTATAATTCACCCCTCCACTTT. This codes for CASSPSSYNSPLHF.

This clonotype has a single count. At one end the junction does not follow the germline gene, possibly because of a read error. The chain employs TRBV20-1 and TRBJ1-6; D is unclear. Germline CDR1 reads DFQATT; CDR2 reads SNEGSKA (reference sequence). The CDR3 loop spans 16 amino acids. In nucleotides, the CDR3 is TGCAGTGCTAGAGGAAGGACTAGCTCCTATAATTCACCACTCCACTTT. Amino acids: CSARGRTSSYNSPLHF.

The chain employs TRBV18 and TRBJ1-1; the D gene is possibly TRBD1 (5 bases). The CDR3 is 15 amino acids. Germline V CDR1 and CDR2: KGHSH, LQKENI. Trimming stripped 1 base from V and 4 bases from J, with 13 bases between. The CDR3 loop reads CASSPLRGEGTEAFF. In DNA form, the CDR3 reads TGTGCCAGCTCACCACTCCGAGGGGAAGGCACTGAAGCTTTCTTT.

This clonotype was recorded a few times. The rearrangement joins TRBV9 to TRBJ2-5; D unresolved. The germline V gene encodes CDR1 SGDLS and CDR2 YYNGEE. Trimming cost V 0 bases and J 2 bases, with 14 bases left between them. CDR3 length: 16 amino acids. CDR3 sequence: CASSVESQNMQETQYF. Written as DNA, the CDR3 is TGTGCCAGCAGCGTAGAATCACAGAATATGCAAGAGACCCAGTACTTC.

As regards this clonotype: The conserved phenylalanine or tryptophan normally closing the CDR3 is absent here, so this likely arose from a read error. This chain joins TRBV7-3 and TRBJ2-1; D might be TRBD2 (5 bases). CDR3 length equals 14 residues. Trimming took off 5 bases at V and 5 bases at J, with 13 bases between the two ends. The germline V gene has CDR1 SGHTA and CDR2 FQGTGA. In DNA form, the CDR3 reads TGTGCCAGCAGCCCTCACCGGGGTGACAATGAGCAGTTCCTC. This translates into CASSPHRGDNEQFL.

This clonotype was seen more than once but under ten times. This chain joins TRBV28 and TRBJ1-1; D may be TRBD1 (5 bases). The germline gives CDR1 MDHEN, CDR2 SYDVKM. The CDR3 sequence is 17 residues long. The germline V and J ends were trimmed by 1 base and 4 bases, with 19 bases remaining between them. This chain's CDR3 is CASSLFGGMIGSTEAFF. CDR3 DNA: TGTGCCAGCAGTTTATTTGGGGGGATGATCGGTAGCACTGAAGCTTTCTTT.

This chain joins TRBV7-9 and TRBJ2-2; a weak D match, TRBD2 (6 bases). Per germline, CDR1 SEHNR and CDR2 FQNEAQ (reference sequence). The length of the CDR3 is 13 residues. V shed 5 bases and J shed 15 bases, with 19 bases lying between them. The CDR3 sequence is CASSPGPGGAVFF. For the CDR3, the DNA is TGTGCCAGCAGCCCCGGTCCCGGCGGGGCGGTGTTTTTT.

The rearrangement links TRBV10-3 to TRBJ2-3; D gene unclear. The CDR3 extends over 12 amino acids. Trimming removed 6 bases at V and 0 bases at J, with 4 bases between. Looked up from germline, CDR1 is ENHRY and CDR2 is SYGVKD. The CDR3 here is CAIRSSTDTQYF. The DNA of the CDR3 is TGTGCCATCAGAAGTAGCACAGATACGCAGTATTTT.

This chain links TRBV2 with TRBJ1-1; D is unresolved. The length of the CDR3 is 13 residues. Looked up from germline, CDR1 is SNHLY and CDR2 is FYNNEI. V gave up 4 bases and J gave up 3 bases, with 9 bases separating them. The CDR3 DNA sequence: TGTGCCAGCAGTGTTCTTGAGGACACTGAAGCTTTCTTT. Its translation is CASSVLEDTEAFF.

This clonotype came up many times. This chain uses TRBV7-8 with TRBJ1-5, with D uncertain. The CDR3 contains 15 residues. V was pared by 1 base and J by 5 bases, with 12 bases between. Germline-derived CDR1 and CDR2 are SGHVS and FQNEAQ. CDR3 loop: CASSLGFGVDQPQHF. Here the CDR3 DNA reads TGTGCCAGCAGCTTAGGTTTCGGGGTAGATCAGCCCCAGCATTTT.

With regard to this clonotype: A junction end diverges from the germline sequence, so it may reflect a read error. The V gene is TRBV7-7, the J gene TRBJ1-1, with D possibly TRBD1 on 5 matching bases. CDR1 is SSHAT and CDR2 is FNYEAQ in the germline V gene (reference sequence). The CDR3 runs to 15 residues. The CDR3 region has the DNA TGTGCTAGCAGCTTAGGGGAAACTAAGAACACTGAAGCTTTCTTT. Protein sequence: CASSLGETKNTEAFF.

This clonotype was counted a few times. This chain uses TRBV2 with TRBJ1-5; no reliable D call. Per the germline V gene, CDR1 is SNHLY and CDR2 is FYNNEI. V was trimmed by 7 bases and J by 0 bases, leaving 4 bases between them. CDR3 length: 12 residues. The CDR3, as DNA: TGTGCCAGCAAGGATAGCAATCAGCCCCAGCATTTT. Protein product: CASKDSNQPQHF.

In its sample, this clonotype is medium-sized. This chain links TRBV7-2 with TRBJ2-4; 9 nucleotides line up with TRBD1. This CDR3 spans 15 amino acids. CDR1 and CDR2 (germline): SGHTA, FQGNSA. The junction had 3 bases not matched to a gene; V was cut back by 3 bases and J by 3 bases. CDR3 nucleotide sequence: TGTGCCAGCAGCTTGGGACAGGGAAACAAAAACATTCAGTACTTC. Translating it yields CASSLGQGNKNIQYF.

This clonotype was detected many times. This chain links TRBV4-1 with TRBJ1-1, with unresolved D. With 4 bases removed from V and 4 bases from J, the gap between germline ends came to 13 bases. Germline V CDR1 and CDR2: MGHRA, YSYEKL. The CDR3 spans 14 residues. This CDR3 reads CASSPKGAGTEAFF. DNA for the CDR3: TGCGCCAGCAGCCCGAAGGGCGCGGGCACTGAAGCTTTCTTT.

As concerns this clonotype: This clone may be a read error of a much larger clone one base away. This chain joins TRBV7-3 and TRBJ1-6, with D possibly being TRBD1 (5 bases). Germline assignment: CDR1 SGHTA and CDR2 FQGTGA. The CDR3 is 15 amino acids. Trimming took off 5 bases at V and 9 bases at J, with 17 bases between the two ends. In nucleotides, the CDR3 is TGTGCCAGCAGCCGCGGGACCCAGAGGGTTTCACCCCTCCACTTT. It encodes CASSRGTQRVSPLHF. Looking up the rest from reference TRBV7-3 and TRBJ1-6 gives the full variable domain: GAGVSQTPSNKVTEKGKYVELRCDPISGHTALYWYRQSLGQGPEFLIYFQGTGAADDSGLPNDRFFAVRPEGSVSTLKIQRTERGDSAVYLCASSRGTQRVSPLHFGNGTRLTVT.

This clonotype was observed many times. The chain uses TRBV4-1 and TRBJ2-2; D is ambiguous. Trimming removed 0 bases from V and 9 bases from J, with 11 bases in between. Germline lookup yields CDR1 MGHRA and CDR2 YSYEKL. The CDR3 has 14 amino acids. The CDR3 DNA sequence: TGCGCCAGCAGCCAAGAGCGAGGCAGCCGGGAGCTGTTTTTT. It specifies CASSQERGSRELFF.

This clonotype was seen more than once but under ten times. The V gene is TRBV5-5, the J gene TRBJ2-5; D is unresolved. V dropped 1 base and J dropped 2 bases, with 6 bases sitting between them. Germline V gene data show CDR1 as SGHKS and CDR2 as YYEKEE (reference sequence). The CDR3 has 13 residues. The DNA of the CDR3 is TGTGCCAGCAGCTTGACCTTTCAAGAGACCCAGTACTTC. This gives the protein CASSLTFQETQYF.

This clonotype was detected only a few times. The chain has TRBV20-1 and TRBJ1-2, with D perhaps TRBD1 (6 bases). CDR1 and CDR2 from the germline V gene are DFQATT and SNEGSKA (reference sequence). The CDR3 spans 11 residues. Trimming pared 3 bases from V and 8 bases from J, leaving 10 bases between. The CDR3 DNA follows: TGCAGTGCTAGGGGGGCTGGAGGCTACACCTTC. Its protein is CSARGAGGYTF.